This record looks at one TCR beta chain sequence and its context. Its antigen is unknown. The treatment is: oral pan-JAK inhibitor, 5-10 mg twice daily. Peripheral blood and lesional scalp punch biopsies were taken from alopecia areata patients. PBMCs served as the source from which CD4+ and CD8+ T cells were sorted. cDNA reverse transcribed from extracted RNA served as the sequencing template. Some clones are missing from TCRdb's copy, which holds only in-frame ones; the method was immunoSEQ multiplex PCR. Of 79,000 or so clones in the sample, approximately 72% were seen once. These data come from a study of CD8+ T cells in alopecia areata. Study details: Oral tofacitinib (5 to 10 mg twice daily) was administered to treated patients. Findings and caveats of the study: For baseline CD8+ expansion, any link to response stays uncertain with one nonresponder.

The CDR3 is 12 residues long. Germline lookup yields CDR1 SGHDN and CDR2 FVKESK. V lost 1 base to trimming and J lost 8 bases, with 6 bases between them. The genes are TRBV14 and TRBJ1-5, with D uncertain. This sequence originates from a human donor with alopecia areata. The sample consisted of CD8+ T cells sorted from blood, taken at week 24, from a patient treated with tofacitinib. The CDR3: CASSQGYEPQHF. The DNA for the CDR3 is TGTGCCAGCAGCCAAGGGTATGAGCCCCAGCATTTT.